This TCR beta chain came from a study of shared clonotypes between healthy human individuals. Under the authors' procedure: ImmunoSEQ only sent back junction sequences with no quality scores, so filtering was done differently. The method was immunoSEQ multiplex PCR; TCRdb's version includes in-frame clones alone and lacks a portion of them. V and J calls and clone size follow that table, whereas D and trimming were derived from the DNA. The table lists some 2.3 million clones, approximately 93% of them singletons. V lost 3 bases and J lost 3, with 8 bases in between. The CDR3 runs 13 residues. Germline V gene lookup returns CDR1 KGHSH and CDR2 LQKENI. Findings and caveats of the study: Lower generation probabilities were found for non-shared clonotypes than for those shared by all four donors.

Caucasian adults living in Nashville, Tennessee, provided all samples. The investigators split CD4+ cells into a CD45RA+ naive subset and a CD45RA-negative memory subset. With respect to this clone: The antigen remains unidentified.

The sequence was collected from a man in his late teens or twenties in good health. Some clones in this sample may be carry-over from other donors' samples. The J gene is TRBJ2-5, the V gene TRBV18; D is unclear. Specimen: naive CD4+ T cells from PBMCs. Subset indicated: CD45RA+ positively selected. This CDR3 reads CASSPSQKETQYF. The CDR3 nucleotides are TGTGCCAGCTCACCGTCACAGAAAGAGACCCAGTACTTC.